This record looks at one TCR beta chain sequence and its context. An end of the junction differs from the germline gene, which may be a read error. This sample is drawn from a study of blood T cell repertoires in COVID-19. Overall study: From the United States, Italy and Spain came samples of acute and convalescent COVID-19. Sources were T cells, B-cell-depleted T cells, or PBMCs; the material itself was cDNA or gDNA.

Authors' analysis steps: Reference gene primer amplification in the assay estimated nucleated cell counts. Assay used: immunoSEQ multiplex PCR; TCRdb lists only in-frame clones, some missing. V and J calls and clone size are given by that table; D and trimming were obtained from the DNA. Of roughly 100,000 clones listed, 75% to 85% are singletons. The TCR originated in a woman aged 80 or older with active or convalescent COVID-19. Sample: peripheral blood.

The CDR3: CASSLLGDRGNEQFF. The CDR3 nucleotides are TGTGCCAGCAGCCTCTTGGGGGACAGGGGGAATGAGCAGTTCTTC. This chain joins TRBV5-1 and TRBJ2-1; 11 bases agree with TRBD1. Germline-derived CDR1 and CDR2 are SGHRS and YFSETQ. The CDR3 runs 15 residues.